A single sample is the source of the 26 T cell receptor beta chains below, sequenced in a study of T cell responses to AZD1222 COVID-19 vaccine. Method: immunoSEQ multiplex PCR; TCRdb's copy keeps in-frame clones and lacks some. The data contain 55,000 to 75,000 clones, about nine tenths of them seen just once; the ten biggest clones take up around 8%. Sequences were derived from peripheral blood, sampled on day 0 of AZD1222 vaccination. These receptors originate from an adult in good health.

The chain links TRBV4-1 to TRBJ1-2, with TRBD1 as a possible D gene (5 bases). The length of the CDR3 is 14 residues. V gave up 4 bases and J gave up 4 bases, with 13 bases separating them. CDR1 MGHRA and CDR2 YSYEKL come from the germline V gene. CDR3 sequence: CASSPTVEFYGYTF. In nucleotides, the CDR3 is TGCGCCAGCAGCCCGACAGTAGAGTTCTATGGCTACACCTTC.

As DNA, the CDR3 is TGTGCCAGCTCACCACGGCAGGATGAAAAACTGTTTTTT. It is translated as CASSPRQDEKLFF. The V call is TRBV18, the J call TRBJ1-4; D uncertain. CDR3 length: 13 amino acids. Trimming removed 1 base at V and 6 bases at J, with 6 bases between. Germline V gene data show CDR1 as KGHSH and CDR2 as LQKENI.

Judged by abundance, this clone is medium-sized. The V call is TRBV4-2, the J call TRBJ2-6; D is unresolved. CDR1 and CDR2 (germline): LGHNA, YNFKEQ. The length of the CDR3 is 16 residues. Trimming shortened V by 0 bases and J by 0 bases, and 6 bases separated the two germline ends. The CDR3 nucleotides read TGTGCCAGCAGCCAAGATACAGCCTCTGGGGCCAACGTCCTGACTTTC. This sequence encodes CASSQDTASGANVLTF.

The chain links TRBV9 to TRBJ1-4, with D possibly being TRBD1 (5 bases). Germline CDR1 and CDR2: SGDLS and YYNGEE. V shed 4 bases and J shed 8 bases, with 12 bases lying between them. The CDR3 totals 13 residues. The DNA for the CDR3 is TGTGCCAGCAGCAGCGGGACCTACGAAAAACTGTTTTTT. Translating gives CASSSGTYEKLFF.

The chain links TRBV20-1 to TRBJ2-7; 11 bases fit TRBD2. CDR1 DFQATT and CDR2 SNEGSKA come from the germline V gene (reference sequence). The length of the CDR3 is 15 residues. After removal of 3 bases from V and 3 bases from J, the junction contained 7 bases not matched to a gene. The CDR3 sequence: CSASPPTSGIYEQYF. The CDR3 DNA reads as TGCAGTGCTAGTCCCCCGACTAGCGGGATCTACGAGCAGTACTTC.

This clone was seen a single time. This chain uses TRBV6-4 with TRBJ2-2, with TRBD1 matching 7 bases. CDR1 and CDR2 from the germline V gene are MRHNA and SNTAGT. The V segment lost 2 bases and the J segment 3 bases; nucleotides outside the gene matches: 0. The CDR3 loop spans 14 amino acids. The CDR3, as DNA: TGTGCCAGCAGTGACACAGGGGACACCGGGGAGCTGTTTTTT. It translates to CASSDTGDTGELFF.

The chain carries TRBV6-5 and TRBJ2-7, with unresolved D. V was cut by 2 bases and J by 0 bases, with 14 bases left in between. The CDR3 runs to 16 residues. Germline CDR1 is MNHEY and CDR2 is SVGAGI. The CDR3 bases are TGTGCCAGCAGTTACGGGGTTGGCCAAAGCTCCTACGAGCAGTACTTC. Protein product: CASSYGVGQSSYEQYF.

The chain is built from TRBV5-1 and TRBJ1-2, with D possibly matching TRBD1 (5 bases). V was cut by 0 bases and J by 4 bases, with 13 bases left in between. CDR3 length equals 15 residues. Germline assignment: CDR1 SGHRS and CDR2 YFSETQ. CDR3 sequence (DNA): TGCGCCAGCAGCTTGGAGGGGTCGAATCGCTATGGCTACACCTTC. The encoded protein is CASSLEGSNRYGYTF.

V and J are TRBV6-5 and TRBJ2-7; 7 bases are a match to TRBD1. The germline V gene encodes CDR1 MNHEY and CDR2 SVGAGI. The CDR3 is 13 amino acids. V was pared by 10 bases and J by 5 bases, with 11 bases of the junction left unmatched. The CDR3 bases are TGTGCCAATTGGACAGGAGAGGTCGACGAGCAGTACTTC. Encoded protein: CANWTGEVDEQYF.

The genes are TRBV11-3 and TRBJ1-4; D is uncertain. The germline V and J ends were trimmed by 3 bases and 0 bases, with 17 bases remaining between them. CDR3 length: 18 residues. Germline CDR1 SGHNT, CDR2 YENEEA. The CDR3 nucleotides are TGTGCCAGCAGCTTTTTCCCTTCCCCCGAGGCAACTAATGAAAAACTGTTTTTT. As protein: CASSFFPSPEATNEKLFF.

This chain links TRBV5-4 with TRBJ2-7; 14 bases align to TRBD2. There are 14 residues in the CDR3. CDR1 SGHNT and CDR2 YYREEE come from the germline V gene (reference sequence). The V gene end was trimmed by 4 bases and the J gene end by 6 bases; junction bases not matched to a gene: 3. The CDR3 loop is CASSPGTSGSEQYF. CDR3 in DNA: TGTGCCAGCAGCCCCGGGACTAGCGGGAGCGAGCAGTACTTC. Filled out from reference TRBV5-4 and TRBJ2-7, the complete variable domain reads ETGVTQSPTHLIKTRGQQVTLRCSSQSGHNTVSWYQQALGQGPQFIFQYYREEENGRGNFPPRFSGLQFPNYSSELNVNALELDDSALYLCASSPGTSGSEQYFGPGTRLTVT.

The genes are TRBV2 and TRBJ2-7, with 7 bases fitting TRBD1. The CDR3 is 15 amino acids. Trimming cost V 6 bases and J 3 bases; bases outside gene matches: 11. Germline V gene lookup returns CDR1 SNHLY and CDR2 FYNNEI. The CDR3 nucleotides are TGTGCCAGCAGGGCGACAGGGTCTTATAACTACGAGCAGTACTTC. This codes for CASRATGSYNYEQYF.

The chain employs TRBV5-1 and TRBJ2-7, with 8 nucleotides matching TRBD2. V shed 0 bases and J 1 base; nucleotides not matched to a gene: 3. This CDR3 contains 15 residues. Germline-derived CDR1 and CDR2 are SGHRS and YFSETQ. Written as DNA, the CDR3 is TGCGCCAGCAGCTTGGGTAGCGGGACTTCCTACGAGCAGTACTTC. Its translation is CASSLGSGTSYEQYF.

The chain couples TRBV15 to TRBJ1-2; 7 bases are shared with TRBD1. Germline V gene data show CDR1 as LNHNV and CDR2 as YYDKDF (reference sequence). V was clipped by 5 bases and J by 6 bases; unmatched bases: 12. This CDR3 has 15 amino acids. The CDR3, as DNA: TGTGCCACCAGCCGGGGAGGACAGGTCCTTGATGGCTACACCTTC. It specifies CATSRGGQVLDGYTF. Filled out from reference TRBV15 and TRBJ1-2, the complete variable domain reads DAMVIQNPRYQVTQFGKPVTLSCSQTLNHNVMYWYQQKSSQAPKLLFHYYDKDFNNEADTPDNFQSRRPNTSFCFLDIRSPGLGDTAMYLCATSRGGQVLDGYTFGSGTRLTVV.

The rearrangement links TRBV27 to TRBJ2-7; 8 bases agree with TRBD1. The V and J ends lost 1 base and 6 bases, in that order; junction bases with no gene match: 5. This CDR3 contains 14 residues. Germline CDR1 and CDR2: MNHEY and SMNVEV (reference sequence). The CDR3 sequence: CASSLFGQGGEQYF. In DNA form, the CDR3 reads TGTGCCAGCAGTTTATTCGGACAGGGCGGCGAGCAGTACTTC.

The rearrangement uses TRBV7-2 and TRBJ1-3; D remains unclear. Per germline, CDR1 SGHTA and CDR2 FQGNSA. The CDR3 has 15 residues. With 2 bases removed from V and 0 bases from J, the gap between germline ends came to 8 bases. The CDR3 nucleotides read TGTGCCAGCAGCTTATACACCGGCTCTGGAAACACCATATATTTT. Translated, it gives CASSLYTGSGNTIYF.

CDR3 nucleotide sequence: TGTGCCAGCAGCCAAAGGGGGAAGGAGCCCCAGCATTTT. This translates into CASSQRGKEPQHF. The chain carries TRBV3-1 (or the pseudogene TRBV3-2) and TRBJ1-5; tentatively, D is TRBD1 (6 bases). CDR1 LGHDT and CDR2 YNNKEL come from the germline V gene (reference sequence). The CDR3 runs to 13 residues. V dropped 2 bases and J dropped 8 bases, with 10 bases sitting between them.

In its sample, this clone was seen a few times. J is TRBJ2-7 and V is TRBV25-1; D remains ambiguous. The CDR3 spans 13 residues. The germline CDR1 and CDR2 sequences are MGHDK and SYGVNS. The V gene lost 3 bases and the J gene lost 3 bases, with 9 bases spanning the gap. CDR3 region: CASSDLDGYEQYF. The DNA for the CDR3 is TGTGCCAGCAGTGATCTGGACGGCTACGAGCAGTACTTC.

CDR3 DNA sequence: TGTGCCAGCAGGGACAGCGGGGGTTCCTACAATGAGCAGTTCTTC. Protein sequence: CASRDSGGSYNEQFF. The V gene is TRBV27, the J gene TRBJ2-1; the match to TRBD2 covers 8 bases. The CDR3 is 15 amino acids. Germline CDR1 and CDR2: MNHEY and SMNVEV (reference sequence). V shed 6 bases, J shed 1 base, and the junction held 5 bases outside the gene matches.

The rearrangement joins TRBV27 to TRBJ1-4, with 8 bases lining up with TRBD1. V was pared by 5 bases and J by 4 bases, with 6 bases of the junction left unmatched. Germline-derived CDR1 and CDR2 are MNHEY and SMNVEV (reference sequence). This CDR3 has 15 residues. The CDR3 reads CASSPKDRVNEKLFF. The CDR3 nucleotides read TGTGCCAGCAGTCCGAAGGACAGGGTTAATGAAAAACTGTTTTTT. The variable domain in full, completed from reference TRBV27 and TRBJ1-4, reads EAQVTQNPRYLITVTGKKLTVTCSQNMNHEYMSWYRQDPGLGLRQIYYSMNVEVTDKGDVPEGYKVSRKEKRNFPLILESPSPNQTSLYFCASSPKDRVNEKLFFGSGTQLSVL.

This clone was counted once. This chain joins TRBV6-2 or TRBV6-3 and TRBJ2-1; 7 bases match TRBD2. The germline V gene has CDR1 MNHEY and CDR2 SVGEGT. With 5 bases clipped from V and 0 bases from J, the junction kept 4 bases outside the gene matches. The CDR3 is made up of 15 amino acids. The CDR3 protein is CASSLPSGSYNEQFF. CDR3 in DNA: TGTGCCAGCAGTCTTCCTAGCGGCTCCTACAATGAGCAGTTCTTC.

The J gene is TRBJ1-6, the V gene TRBV9; 7 nucleotides agree with TRBD1. CDR3 size: 15 residues. V lost 4 bases to trimming and J lost 2 bases; unmatched junction nucleotides: 3. The germline CDR1 and CDR2 sequences are SGDLS and YYNGEE. Written as DNA, the CDR3 is TGTGCCAGCAGCTCGGGACAGCCCTATAATTCACCCCTCCACTTT. Translation: CASSSGQPYNSPLHF.

This clone is classed as medium-sized (0.01 to 0.1%). The genes are TRBV10-2 and TRBJ1-2, with 8 bases fitting TRBD1. This CDR3 spans 14 amino acids. V lost 1 base, J lost 7 bases, and 5 bases stayed unmatched. Germline values: CDR1 WSHSY, CDR2 SAAADI. This chain's CDR3 is CASSEYRGSGGYTF. The CDR3 nucleotides read TGCGCCAGCAGTGAGTACAGGGGGTCCGGTGGCTACACCTTC.

The chain employs TRBV7-9 and TRBJ2-3; 8 bases agree with TRBD2. Germline lookup yields CDR1 SEHNR and CDR2 FQNEAQ (reference sequence). This CDR3 region has 17 residues. Trimming cost V 1 base and J 3 bases; bases outside gene matches: 9. The CDR3 bases are TGTGCCAGCAGCTTAGGATACCGGGAGGGCCGGACAGATACGCAGTATTTT. It encodes CASSLGYREGRTDTQYF. The whole variable domain, filled in from reference TRBV7-9 and TRBJ2-3, reads DTGVSQNPRHKITKRGQNVTFRCDPISEHNRLYWYRQTLGQGPEFLTYFQNEAQLEKSRLLSDRFSAERPKGSFSTLEIQRTEQGDSAMYLCASSLGYREGRTDTQYFGPGTRLTVL.

The chain is built from TRBV3-1 (or the pseudogene TRBV3-2) and TRBJ1-2, with D unresolved. The V end was cut by 4 bases, the J end by 6 bases, with 21 bases between. This CDR3 spans 16 amino acids. Germline CDR1 LGHDT, CDR2 YNNKEL (reference sequence). CDR3 coding DNA: TGTGCCAGCAGCCTAGCCTTGACGGGGATTTTGGATGGCTACACCTTC. Its protein is CASSLALTGILDGYTF.

The V call is TRBV19, the J call TRBJ2-1, with D perhaps matching TRBD1 (6 bases). Deletions cut 1 base from V and 6 bases from J, with 10 bases between. The CDR3 spans 14 residues. Germline CDR1 reads LNHDA; CDR2 reads SQIVND (reference sequence). CDR3: CASSIATRGNEQFF. The CDR3 DNA sequence: TGTGCCAGTAGTATAGCTACCAGGGGCAATGAGCAGTTCTTC.